This T cell receptor (beta chain) originates from a study of blood T cell repertoires in COVID-19 (dated by TCRdb to 2020 to 2021). About the investigation overall: Samples from collaborators originated in the United States, Italy and Spain and spanned both the acute and convalescent phases of COVID-19. Where available, HLA class I and class II types were obtained from metadata supplied by the sample provider rather than from assay-based typing. The samples were drawn from the first 160 participants of the ongoing ImmuneRACE study and from about 1,200 subjects provided by 6 global collaborators. Subjects who had been exposed to COVID-19, were actively infected with it, or had recovered from it provided the deeply sampled blood TCRbeta repertoires that made up the dataset. Sample metadata almost always included a de-identified subject ID, COVID-19 status, age in years and sex. The repertoires were made available in a free public database intended to serve as a resource for research on the immune response to SARS-CoV-2. The prospective study material was composed of cDNA or gDNA derived from T cells, B-cell-depleted T cells, or PBMCs.

TCRbeta CDR3 regions were amplified from genomic DNA by means of the immunoSEQ Assay, a bias-controlled multiplex PCR. As for how the authors treated the data: Nucleated cell counts per sample were estimated from amplification of reference gene primers within the assay. Sequence reads were collapsed and filtered to measure the absolute abundance of every unique TCRbeta CDR3 rearrangement. For each sample, productive Simpson clonality was calculated as the square root of Simpson's diversity index over productive rearrangements. Entries here come from immuneACCESS through TCRdb and include only in-frame sequences with V and J called. Some clones fail to appear in such tables; in the studies checked, an unresolved V gene covers under half of the shortfall, and the cause of the remainder is unknown. That table is the source of V, J and clone size, and D and trimming were worked out from the DNA. The sample records approximately 210,000 clones, 85% to 90% of which are singletons. Around a tenth of the sample belongs to the ten largest clones.

Summary of the overall study and its limitations: The quantity of clinical and demographic metadata differed by source and by participant and was supplied without curation.

The CDR3 numbers 14 residues from cysteine through phenylalanine. Solely the CDR3 DNA is kept, with 42 bases framed from the first base. The germline V gene yields SGHDN for CDR1 and FVKESK for CDR2. Trimming leaves V shorter by 11 bases and J shorter by 4 bases, with the junction holding 8 bases beyond the gene matches. In Seattle, one collaborating source enrolled patients while the infection was active and tracked those patients longitudinally over the course of disease. Collaborating institutions collected whole blood in K2EDTA tubes following their own protocols. For TCRbeta analysis, collaborators shipped samples in one of three forms: frozen whole blood, isolated PBMCs, or DNA extracted from either of those sample types. To note about this clone: The antigen this receptor binds is unknown. No quality values exist for individual bases; no much larger clone is one base distant.

This clonotype was obtained from a man in his fifties or sixties with COVID-19, enrolled during active disease. What was sequenced was peripheral blood. Recombination joined TRBV14 with TRBJ2-1, with 10 junctional bases fitting TRBD2. CDR3 reads: CASTLAGAYNEQFF. Read as DNA, the sequence is TGTGCCTCGACCCTAGCGGGAGCTTACAATGAGCAGTTCTTC.